This record covers a single T cell receptor (beta chain). This PCR relied on a set of 60 Vbeta primers and 13 Jbeta primers. Libraries were prepared by immunoSEQ multiplex PCR; TCRdb keeps only in-frame clonotypes and omits some of them. Altogether around 200,000 clones are present, 75% to 85% being singletons, with the ten largest covering under 0.9%. The germline gives CDR1 LGHNA, CDR2 YNFKEQ. The V gene lost 5 bases and the J gene lost 0 bases, with 16 bases spanning the gap. There are 16 residues in the CDR3. The sample comes from a study of cytomegalovirus exposure and HLA in healthy donors. Sequencing was done on a sample of PBMCs. The receptor's source is a woman aged 18 to 35 in good health and CMV-seronegative. The chain couples TRBV4-2 to TRBJ1-1; D perhaps matches TRBD1 (5 bases). CDR3 nucleotides: TGTGCCAGCAGCTTGTTTCAGGGCACCATGAACACTGAAGCTTTCTTT. Amino acid sequence: CASSLFQGTMNTEAFF.